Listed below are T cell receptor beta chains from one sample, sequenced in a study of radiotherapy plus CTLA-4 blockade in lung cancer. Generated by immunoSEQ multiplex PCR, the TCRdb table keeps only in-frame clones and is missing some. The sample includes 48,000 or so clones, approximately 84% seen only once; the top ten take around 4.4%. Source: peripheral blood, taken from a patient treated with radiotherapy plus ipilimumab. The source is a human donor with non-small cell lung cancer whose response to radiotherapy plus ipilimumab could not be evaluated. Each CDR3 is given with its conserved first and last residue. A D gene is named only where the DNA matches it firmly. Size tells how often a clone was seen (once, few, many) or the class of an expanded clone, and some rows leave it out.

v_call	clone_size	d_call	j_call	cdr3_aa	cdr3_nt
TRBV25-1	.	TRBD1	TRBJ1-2	CASSGYTGTVFYTF	TGTGCCAGCAGTGGATATACCGGGACAGTTTTCTACACCTTC
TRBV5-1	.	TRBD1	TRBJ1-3	CASSLQGASGNTIYF	TGCGCCAGCAGCTTACAGGGGGCATCAGGAAACACCATATATTTT
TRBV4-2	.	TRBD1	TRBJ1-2	CASSHNRDRGRNGYTF	TGTGCCAGCAGCCACAACCGGGACAGGGGGCGGAATGGCTACACCTTC
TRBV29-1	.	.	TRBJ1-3	CSAGRDAGNTIYF	TGCAGCGCCGGGAGGGATGCGGGAAACACCATATATTTT
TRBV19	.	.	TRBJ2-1	CASSIDLSGNEQFF	TGTGCCAGTAGTATCGATCTTAGCGGCAATGAGCAGTTCTTC
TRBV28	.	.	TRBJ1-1	CASSFGQLEAFF	TGTGCCAGCAGTTTCGGACAGCTTGAAGCTTTCTTT
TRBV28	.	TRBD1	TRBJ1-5	CASSSGTGHQPQHF	TGTGCCAGCAGTTCCGGGACAGGGCATCAGCCCCAGCATTTT
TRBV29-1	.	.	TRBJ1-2	CSILTYGYTF	TGCAGCATTCTAACGTATGGCTACACCTTC
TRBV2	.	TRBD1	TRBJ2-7	CASKDRVTPATLYEQYF	TGTGCCAGCAAGGACAGGGTCACCCCGGCGACACTTTACGAGCAGTACTTC
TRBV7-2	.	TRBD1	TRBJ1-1	CASSYRGNTEAFF	TGTGCCAGCAGCTACAGGGGGAACACTGAAGCTTTCTTT
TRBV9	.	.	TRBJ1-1	CASSASREMNTEAFF	TGTGCCAGCAGCGCTTCGCGGGAGATGAACACTGAAGCTTTCTTT
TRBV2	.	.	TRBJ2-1	CASSDGGPRTSEQFF	TGTGCCAGCAGCGACGGGGGGCCCCGAACAAGTGAGCAGTTCTTC
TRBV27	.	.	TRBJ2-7	CASSLGAAPVYEQYF	TGTGCCAGCAGTTTAGGGGCCGCTCCGGTCTACGAGCAGTACTTC
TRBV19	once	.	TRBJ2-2	CASSMGPAGSNTGELFF	TGTGCCAGTAGTATGGGCCCCGCAGGGTCGAACACCGGGGAGCTGTTTTTT
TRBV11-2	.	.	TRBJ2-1	CASSLESPHWAGITLDEQFF	TGTGCCAGCAGCTTAGAAAGTCCCCATTGGGCGGGGATTACATTAGATGAGCAGTTCTTC
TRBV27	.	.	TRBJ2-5	CASSLSGRGRQETQYF	TGTGCCAGCAGTTTATCGGGCAGGGGAAGGCAAGAGACCCAGTACTTC
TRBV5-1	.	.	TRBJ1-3	CASSLVAGFGNTIYF	TGCGCCAGCAGCTTGGTTGCAGGGTTTGGAAACACCATATATTTT
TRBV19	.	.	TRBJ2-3	CASSTPTGSGDTQYF	TGTGCCAGTAGTACCCCCACAGGGTCTGGGGATACGCAGTATTTT
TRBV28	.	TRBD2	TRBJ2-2	CASSLGLAENTGELFF	TGTGCCAGCAGTTTGGGGCTAGCGGAGAACACCGGGGAGCTGTTTTTT
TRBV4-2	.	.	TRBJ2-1	CASSQGGQGVYNEQFF	TGTGCCAGCAGCCAAGGGGGGCAGGGCGTTTACAATGAGCAGTTCTTC
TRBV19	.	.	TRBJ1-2	CASSIDRGGNYGYTF	TGTGCCAGTAGTATAGATCGAGGCGGAAACTATGGCTACACCTTC
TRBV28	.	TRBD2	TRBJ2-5	CASSLRGGFGETQYF	TGTGCCAGCAGTTTAAGGGGAGGGTTTGGGGAGACCCAGTACTTC
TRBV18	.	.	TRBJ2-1	CASFSASGPDNEQFF	TGTGCCAGCTTCTCGGCGAGCGGGCCCGACAATGAGCAGTTCTTC
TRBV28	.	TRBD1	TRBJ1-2	CASSGGGTAANYGYTF	TGTGCCAGCAGTGGGGGCGGGACAGCAGCTAACTATGGCTACACCTTC
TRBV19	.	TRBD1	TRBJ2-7	CASSSGTGRSYEQYF	TGTGCCAGTAGTTCCGGGACAGGGCGTTCTTACGAGCAGTACTTC
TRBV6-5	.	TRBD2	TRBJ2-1	CASSASGYTYNEQFF	TGTGCCAGCAGCGCTAGCGGATATACCTACAATGAGCAGTTCTTC
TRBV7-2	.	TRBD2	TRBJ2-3	CASSLGAGGPVRTDTQYF	TGTGCCAGCAGCTTAGGGGCGGGAGGGCCGGTCCGCACAGATACGCAGTATTTT
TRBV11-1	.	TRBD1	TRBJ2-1	CASSPRTGGYNEQFF	TGTGCCAGCAGCCCCCGTACAGGGGGCTACAATGAGCAGTTCTTC
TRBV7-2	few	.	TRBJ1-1	CASSLGAWNTEAFF	TGTGCCAGCAGCTTGGGGGCTTGGAACACTGAAGCTTTCTTT
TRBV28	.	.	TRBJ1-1	CASSLWGAGSVEAFF	TGTGCCAGCAGTTTATGGGGAGCTGGTAGTGTTGAAGCTTTCTTT
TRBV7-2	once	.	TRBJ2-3	CASSPKSGSTDTQYF	TGTGCCAGCAGCCCTAAGAGCGGGTCGACAGATACGCAGTATTTT
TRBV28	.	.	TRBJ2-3	CASSLRISTDTQYF	TGTGCCAGCAGTCTTAGAATTAGCACAGATACGCAGTATTTT
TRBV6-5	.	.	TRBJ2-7	CASSPRDREYEQYF	TGTGCCAGCAGTCCGCGGGACAGAGAATACGAGCAGTACTTC
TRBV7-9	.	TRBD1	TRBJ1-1	CASSSGGGAMNTEAFF	TGTGCCAGCAGCTCAGGAGGGGGCGCCATGAACACTGAAGCTTTCTTT
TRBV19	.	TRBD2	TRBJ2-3	CASSTGRDADTQYF	TGTGCCAGTAGTACCGGGAGGGATGCAGATACGCAGTATTTT
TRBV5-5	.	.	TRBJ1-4	CASSPYSATNEKLFF	TGTGCCAGCAGCCCGTACAGTGCAACTAATGAAAAACTGTTTTTT
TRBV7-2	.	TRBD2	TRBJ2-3	CASSRRLAGELYTQYF	TGTGCCAGCAGCCGTAGACTAGCGGGAGAACTGTATACGCAGTATTTT
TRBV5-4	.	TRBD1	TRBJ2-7	CASSLDLRMTGLGEQYF	TGTGCCAGCAGTCTGGACCTTCGGATGACAGGGTTGGGCGAGCAGTACTTC
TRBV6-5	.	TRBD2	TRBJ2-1	CASSYGTSGYNEQFF	TGTGCCAGCAGTTATGGGACTAGCGGCTACAATGAGCAGTTCTTC
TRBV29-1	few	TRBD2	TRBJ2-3	CSAALAGGADTQYF	TGCAGCGCTGCATTAGCGGGGGGGGCAGATACGCAGTATTTT
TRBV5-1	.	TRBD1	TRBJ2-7	CASRSVRDRHYEQYF	TGCGCCAGCAGATCAGTAAGGGACAGACACTACGAGCAGTACTTC
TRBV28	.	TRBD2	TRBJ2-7	CASTLTRPGLAGKDEQYF	TGTGCCAGCACCCTTACACGTCCGGGACTAGCGGGGAAGGACGAGCAGTACTTC
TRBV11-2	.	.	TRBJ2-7	CASSLDRSYEQYF	TGTGCCAGCAGCTTAGATCGGTCCTACGAGCAGTACTTC
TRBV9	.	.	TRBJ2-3	CASSVETSRDTQYF	TGTGCCAGCAGCGTAGAAACTAGCAGGGATACGCAGTATTTT
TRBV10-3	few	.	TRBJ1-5	CAISEAPSGYAQPQHF	TGTGCCATCAGTGAGGCACCTTCAGGGTACGCTCAGCCCCAGCATTTT
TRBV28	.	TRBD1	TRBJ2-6	CASTRQGTGANVLTF	TGTGCCAGCACACGACAGGGGACTGGGGCCAACGTCCTGACTTTC
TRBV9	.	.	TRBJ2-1	CASGKSNNEQFF	TGTGCCAGCGGTAAGAGCAATAATGAGCAGTTCTTC
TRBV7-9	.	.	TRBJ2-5	CASSRTPPQGGETQYF	TGTGCCAGCAGCCGCACCCCCCCACAGGGTGGGGAGACCCAGTACTTC
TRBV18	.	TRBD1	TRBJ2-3	CASSPGTGGTDTQYF	TGTGCCAGCTCACCAGGGACAGGGGGCACAGATACGCAGTATTTT
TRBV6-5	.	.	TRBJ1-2	CARANSGGVYYGYTF	TGTGCCAGAGCAAATAGCGGGGGGGTGTACTATGGCTACACCTTC
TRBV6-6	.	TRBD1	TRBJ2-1	CASSRDRVNNEQFF	TGTGCCAGCAGTCGAGACAGGGTAAACAATGAGCAGTTCTTC
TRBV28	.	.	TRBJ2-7	CASTGAYEQYF	TGTGCCAGCACGGGAGCCTACGAGCAGTACTTC
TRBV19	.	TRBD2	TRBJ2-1	CASGRSLGDEQFF	TGTGCCAGCGGGAGGTCTTTGGGGGATGAGCAGTTCTTC
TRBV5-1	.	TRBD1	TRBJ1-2	CASSWSPGQGALTYGYTF	TGCGCCAGCAGCTGGAGCCCGGGACAGGGGGCCCTTACCTATGGCTACACCTTC
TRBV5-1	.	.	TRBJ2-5	CASSLVVAQETQYF	TGCGCCAGCAGCTTGGTTGTAGCTCAAGAGACCCAGTACTTC
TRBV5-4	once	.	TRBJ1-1	CASSLQGPGNTEAFF	TGTGCCAGCAGCTTACAGGGCCCCGGGAACACTGAAGCTTTCTTT
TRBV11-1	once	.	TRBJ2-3	CASSFTGSTDTQYF	TGTGCCAGCAGCTTCACAGGGTCCACAGATACGCAGTATTTT
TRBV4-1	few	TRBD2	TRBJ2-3	CASSQDGGLAGERWATDTQYF	TGCGCCAGCAGCCAAGATGGGGGACTAGCGGGAGAAAGGTGGGCCACAGATACGCAGTATTTT
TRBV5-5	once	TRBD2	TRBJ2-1	CASSLWAGEGNEQFF	TGTGCCAGCAGCTTGTGGGCGGGAGAGGGCAATGAGCAGTTCTTC
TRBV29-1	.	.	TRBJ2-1	CSVGGVGFNNEQFF	TGCAGCGTCGGCGGGGTGGGATTTAACAATGAGCAGTTCTTC